One and the same sample provided the 27 T cell receptor beta chains below, sequenced in a study of shared clonotypes between healthy human individuals (dated by TCRdb to 2020 to 2022). Library creation used the immunoSEQ multiplex PCR assay. The table comes from immuneACCESS by way of TCRdb, which keeps in-frame sequences with V and J called. Part of the clones is missing from these tables; in studies checked, under half for an unresolved V gene and the rest for unknown reasons. The sample yields about 660,000 clones; under 80% were counted once. Over 1.5% of the sample is taken by the ten largest. The specimen was memory CD4+ T cells sorted from blood. This specimen's cell subset or site label, interpreted: CD45RA-negative fraction. The receptors derive from a woman aged 30 to 39 in good health.

J is TRBJ1-1 and V is TRBV7-3; 8 bases are shared with TRBD1. The CDR3 is 16 amino acids. The germline gives CDR1 SGHTA, CDR2 FQGTGA. J gave up 5 bases and V 1 base, and 9 bases lay outside the gene matches. The CDR3 nucleotides are TGTGCCAGCAGCTTAAATCAGGACAGGGTGGGGACTGAAGCTTTCTTT. Its translation: CASSLNQDRVGTEAFF.

The chain joins TRBV15 to TRBJ1-4; tentatively, D is TRBD1 (6 bases). Germline V gene lookup returns CDR1 LNHNV and CDR2 YYDKDF (reference sequence). V gave up 5 bases and J gave up 4 bases, with 14 bases separating them. This CDR3 comprises 15 residues. The CDR3 DNA follows: TGTGCCACCAGCCTAAACAGGGAGATTAATGAAAAACTGTTTTTT. It encodes CATSLNREINEKLFF.

V is TRBV19 and J is TRBJ2-5; 8 positions agree with TRBD1. Losses at the gene ends were 0 bases for V and 4 bases for J; bases not matched to a gene: 1. This CDR3 spans 14 amino acids. Germline V gene lookup returns CDR1 LNHDA and CDR2 SQIVND (reference sequence). This chain's CDR3 is CASSIDRGRETQYF. DNA for the CDR3: TGTGCCAGTAGTATAGACAGGGGGCGAGAGACCCAGTACTTC.

The rearrangement joins TRBV6-5 to TRBJ1-2, with no clear D. Trimming shortened V by 5 bases and J by 5 bases, and 18 bases separated the two germline ends. Germline CDR1 reads MNHEY; CDR2 reads SVGAGI. This CDR3 has 15 residues. CDR3 region: CASSPDDRAGYGYTF. CDR3 DNA sequence: TGTGCCAGCAGTCCCGACGATCGGGCAGGTTATGGCTACACCTTC.

V gene TRBV15 combines with J gene TRBJ2-7, with 9 bases fitting TRBD2. This CDR3 is 14 amino acids long. Per germline, CDR1 LNHNV and CDR2 YYDKDF (reference sequence). V shed 0 bases and J 8 bases; nucleotides not matched to a gene: 5. CDR3 residues: CATSRDFSSGKQYF. DNA for the CDR3: TGTGCCACCAGCAGAGATTTCTCTAGCGGGAAGCAGTACTTC. The variable domain in full, with the rest retrieved from reference TRBV15 and TRBJ2-7, is DAMVIQNPRYQVTQFGKPVTLSCSQTLNHNVMYWYQQKSSQAPKLLFHYYDKDFNNEADTPDNFQSRRPNTSFCFLDIRSPGLGDTAMYLCATSRDFSSGKQYFGPGTRLTVT.

The rearrangement links TRBV10-2 to TRBJ1-1; maybe TRBD1 (5 bases). V gave up 2 bases and J gave up 10 bases, with 11 bases separating them. The CDR3 covers 12 residues. Germline V gene lookup returns CDR1 WSHSY and CDR2 SAAADI. CDR3 residues: CASSETGLGAFF. The CDR3, as DNA: TGCGCCAGCAGTGAGACGGGGCTGGGAGCTTTCTTT.

The rearrangement uses TRBV5-5 and TRBJ1-3; D is unclear. Germline assignment: CDR1 SGHKS and CDR2 YYEKEE (reference sequence). The CDR3 consists of 15 residues. V was clipped by 4 bases and J by 4 bases, with 15 bases between them. CDR3 in DNA: TGTGCCAGCAGCCCCGCGCACGGGAAGGGAAACACCATATATTTT. This sequence encodes CASSPAHGKGNTIYF.

This rearrangement joins TRBV10-1 to TRBJ2-3; D not certain. This CDR3 is built from 13 residues. Trimming removed 4 bases from V and 1 base from J, with 6 bases in between. Germline CDR1 and CDR2: WNHNN and SYGVQD (reference sequence). The CDR3 is CASSGQGTDTQYF. Here the CDR3 DNA reads TGCGCCAGCAGTGGACAAGGCACAGATACGCAGTATTTT.

The gene calls are TRBV30 and TRBJ2-3; TRBD1 matches 9 bases. Germline V gene sequence: CDR1 GTSNPN, CDR2 SVGIG (reference sequence). V shed 2 bases and J 0 bases; nucleotides not matched to a gene: 3. The CDR3 spans 15 residues. The CDR3 sequence: CAWSTGTGSTDTQYF. CDR3 nucleotide sequence: TGTGCCTGGAGTACCGGGACAGGGAGCACAGATACGCAGTATTTT.

The chain combines TRBV5-4 with TRBJ1-6; TRBD1 aligns across 7 bases. CDR1 and CDR2 from the germline V gene are SGHNT and YYREEE (reference sequence). V was clipped by 3 bases and J by 7 bases; unmatched bases: 4. The CDR3 has 14 residues. In DNA, the CDR3 is TGTGCCAGCAGCTGGGAGGGGGCGAATTCACCCCTCCACTTT. It encodes CASSWEGANSPLHF.

The CDR3 sequence is CASSPRGGGDEQYF. DNA of the CDR3: TGTGCCAGCTCACCCCGAGGGGGCGGCGACGAGCAGTACTTC. The V and J genes are TRBV18 and TRBJ2-7; 7 positions match TRBD1. The CDR3 sequence is 14 residues long. The junction had 7 bases not matched to a gene; V was cut back by 3 bases and J by 5 bases. The germline CDR1 and CDR2 sequences are KGHSH and LQKENI. The variable domain in full, with the rest retrieved from reference TRBV18 and TRBJ2-7, is NAGVMQNPRHLVRRRGQEARLRCSPMKGHSHVYWYRQLPEEGLKFMVYLQKENIIDESGMPKERFSAEFPKEGPSILRIQQVVRGDSAAYFCASSPRGGGDEQYFGPGTRLTVT.

The V gene is TRBV6-1, the J gene TRBJ1-2; 9 bases map to TRBD1. The germline gives CDR1 MNHNS, CDR2 SASEGT. CDR3 length equals 16 residues. The trim removed 4 bases at V and 1 base at J, leaving 7 bases unmatched. The CDR3 DNA is TGTGCCAGCAGTGGAGGGACAGGGCGATTTAACTATGGCTACACCTTC. Protein sequence: CASSGGTGRFNYGYTF.

The gene calls are TRBV27 and TRBJ2-5; tentatively, D is TRBD1 or TRBD2 (5 bases each). CDR1 and CDR2 from the germline V gene are MNHEY and SMNVEV (reference sequence). The length of the CDR3 is 15 residues. Trimming cost V 5 bases and J 2 bases, with 15 bases left between them. The CDR3 reads CASSPVGAGQETQYF. CDR3 DNA: TGTGCCAGCAGTCCCGTCGGGGCGGGTCAAGAGACCCAGTACTTC.

The V call is TRBV29-1, the J call TRBJ2-3; 9 nucleotides match TRBD1. The CDR3 loop spans 15 amino acids. With V trimmed by 8 bases and J by 2 bases, 11 bases remained unmatched. Looked up from germline, CDR1 is SQVTM and CDR2 is ANQGSEA. DNA of the CDR3: TGCAGCTGTGAACGGGGACAGGGATACACAGATACGCAGTATTTT. It translates to CSCERGQGYTDTQYF.

Only a few counts were recorded for this clone. The J gene is TRBJ2-1, the V gene TRBV30; no clear D. Trimming pared 0 bases from V and 10 bases from J, leaving 7 bases between. Germline values: CDR1 GTSNPN, CDR2 SVGIG (reference sequence). CDR3 length: 11 residues. CDR3 in DNA: TGTGCCTGGAGTGTAGGAGTAGAGCAGTTCTTC. Amino acids: CAWSVGVEQFF. Full variable domain (missing parts from reference TRBV30 and TRBJ2-1): SQTIHQWPATLVQPVGSPLSLECTVEGTSNPNLYWYRQAAGRGLQLLFYSVGIGQISSEVPQNLSASRPQDRQFILSSKKLLLSDSGFYLCAWSVGVEQFFGPGTRLTVL.

This clone was detected a few times. Other DNA sequences in the sample encode the same CDR3. This rearrangement joins TRBV2 to TRBJ2-3; D ambiguous. The germline V gene encodes CDR1 SNHLY and CDR2 FYNNEI. V lost 7 bases and J lost 0, with 8 bases in between. The CDR3 runs 13 residues. In DNA, the CDR3 is TGTGCCAGCATCAGGCTGAGCACAGATACGCAGTATTTT. This sequence encodes CASIRLSTDTQYF.

This sequence joins TRBV28 and TRBJ1-3; a weak D match, TRBD1 (6 bases). Trimming pared 5 bases from V and 0 bases from J, leaving 23 bases between. The CDR3 has 19 residues. In germline, CDR1 is MDHEN, CDR2 SYDVKM. CDR3 DNA sequence: TGTGCCAGCAGTCCTTCCCGGAGGGGGGGACGGAACTCTGGAAACACCATATATTTT. This translates into CASSPSRRGGRNSGNTIYF.

This chain joins TRBV30 and TRBJ2-2, with 12 bases lining up with TRBD2. Trimming at V came to 5 bases and at J to 5 bases, leaving 9 bases not matched to a gene. The CDR3 spans 16 residues. Germline V lookup: CDR1 GTSNPN, CDR2 SVGIG (reference sequence). CDR3 region: CAWGRKGLAGTGELFF. CDR3 nucleotide sequence: TGTGCCTGGGGTCGGAAAGGACTAGCGGGGACCGGGGAGCTGTTTTTT.

The chain uses TRBV6-5 and TRBJ2-7; 7 nucleotides align to TRBD2. The junction had 7 bases not matched to a gene; V was cut back by 0 bases and J by 5 bases. Per the germline V gene, CDR1 is MNHEY and CDR2 is SVGAGI. The CDR3 length is 15 residues. The CDR3 loop is CASSYSRGRADEQYF. The DNA of the CDR3 is TGTGCCAGCAGTTACTCACGAGGGAGGGCCGACGAGCAGTACTTC.

This rearrangement joins TRBV7-8 to TRBJ2-5, with D unclear. Germline V gives CDR1 SGHVS, CDR2 FQNEAQ. The CDR3 has 13 amino acids. With 2 bases removed from V and 3 bases from J, the gap between germline ends came to 7 bases. The CDR3 protein is CASSLRLEETQYF. The CDR3 DNA reads TGTGCCAGCAGCTTAAGGCTGGAAGAGACCCAGTACTTC.

This clone came up many times. J is TRBJ2-1 and V is TRBV18; D is possibly TRBD1 or TRBD2 (5 bases each). Trimming shortened V by 3 bases and J by 7 bases, and 10 bases separated the two germline ends. The germline V gene has CDR1 KGHSH and CDR2 LQKENI. The CDR3 is made up of 13 amino acids. CDR3 protein: CASSPGARNEQFF. CDR3 nucleotide sequence: TGTGCCAGCTCACCCGGGGCCCGGAATGAGCAGTTCTTC.

The chain has TRBV5-1 and TRBJ2-4, with unresolved D. Trimming took off 0 bases at V and 8 bases at J, with 3 bases between the two ends. The CDR3 has 11 residues. CDR1 SGHRS and CDR2 YFSETQ come from the germline V gene. CDR3 amino acids: CASSLGDIQYF. In DNA, the CDR3 is TGCGCCAGCAGCTTGGGGGACATTCAGTACTTC.

The chain recombines TRBV5-8 with TRBJ2-1; D unclear. The CDR3 covers 12 residues. V shed 4 bases and J shed 9 bases, with 11 bases lying between them. Germline V gene data show CDR1 as SGHTS and CDR2 as YDEGEE. The CDR3 nucleotides are TGTGCCAGCAGCCTACGTTGGTCTGAGCAGTTCTTC. It yields the protein CASSLRWSEQFF. The full variable domain, completed using reference TRBV5-8 and TRBJ2-1, is EAGVTQSPTHLIKTRGQQATLRCSPISGHTSVYWYQQALGLGLQFLLWYDEGEERNRGNFPPRFSGRQFPNYSSELNVNALELEDSALYLCASSLRWSEQFFGPGTRLTVL.

The sample holds one count of this clone. The chain uses TRBV5-4 and TRBJ1-4, with unresolved D. The CDR3 length is 13 residues. Germline V lookup: CDR1 SGHNT, CDR2 YYREEE (reference sequence). V was clipped by 4 bases and J by 8 bases, with 12 bases between them. The CDR3 DNA sequence: TGTGCCAGCAGCCCCGAGAGCTCCGAAAAACTGTTTTTT. Translation gives CASSPESSEKLFF.

The chain has TRBV30 and TRBJ1-3; unclear D gene. V shed 5 bases and J shed 0 bases, with 11 bases lying between them. CDR1 is GTSNPN and CDR2 is SVGIG in the germline V gene (reference sequence). This CDR3 has 14 residues. The CDR3 is CAWGRVYSGNTIYF. In DNA, the CDR3 is TGTGCCTGGGGCCGGGTTTACTCTGGAAACACCATATATTTT.

The rearrangement links TRBV19 to TRBJ1-5; weak D call: TRBD1 (5 bases). V was shortened by 3 bases and J by 3 bases, with 12 bases between the two germline ends. CDR3 length equals 15 residues. Per the germline V gene, CDR1 is LNHDA and CDR2 is SQIVND (reference sequence). The CDR3 DNA follows: TGTGCCAGTAGTATCCCCGGGGCCTACAATCAGCCCCAGCATTTT. Protein: CASSIPGAYNQPQHF. The whole variable domain, remainder taken from reference TRBV19 and TRBJ1-5, is DGGITQSPKYLFRKEGQNVTLSCEQNLNHDAMYWYRQDPGQGLRLIYYSQIVNDFQKGDIAEGYSVSREKKESFPLTVTSAQKNPTAFYLCASSIPGAYNQPQHFGDGTRLSIL.

The chain is built from TRBV11-2 and TRBJ1-1; tentative D call: TRBD1 (5 bases). The CDR3 spans 16 residues. The ends were cut back, 1 base at V and 2 bases at J, with 14 bases in the middle. The germline V gene has CDR1 SGHAT and CDR2 FQNNGV. CDR3 DNA: TGTGCCAGCAGCTTAGTCGGACACCGGCCTAACACTGAAGCTTTCTTT. Amino acids: CASSLVGHRPNTEAFF.